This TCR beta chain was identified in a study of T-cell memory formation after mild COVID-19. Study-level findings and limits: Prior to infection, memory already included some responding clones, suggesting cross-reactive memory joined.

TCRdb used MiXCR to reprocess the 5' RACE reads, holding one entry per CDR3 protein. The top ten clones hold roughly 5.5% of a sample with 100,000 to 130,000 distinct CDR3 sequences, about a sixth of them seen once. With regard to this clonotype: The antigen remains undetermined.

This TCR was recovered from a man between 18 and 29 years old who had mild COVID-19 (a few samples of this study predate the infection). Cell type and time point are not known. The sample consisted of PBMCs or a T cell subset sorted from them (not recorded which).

In DNA form, the CDR3 reads TGTGCCAGCAGCTTTGGAGGGGGGAAAGATACGCAGTATTTT. Translation: CASSFGGGKDTQYF. The J gene is TRBJ2-3, the V gene TRBV5-6; TRBD1 or TRBD2 may be the D gene (6 bases each). V lost 2 bases, J lost 5 bases, and 12 bases lay in between. Germline V gene sequence: CDR1 SGHDT, CDR2 YYEEEE. CDR3 length: 14 residues.